The source of this T cell receptor beta chain is a study of OX40 agonist ivuxolimab in advanced cancers. Across the study: Patients were given ivuxolimab, an antibody that agonizes OX40 (CD134).

Clones were sequenced by immunoSEQ multiplex PCR, and TCRdb holds only the in-frame ones, with some missing. Among roughly 61,000 clones listed, around 92% were seen once. V lost 5 bases to trimming and J lost 8 bases; unmatched junction nucleotides: 9. CDR1 MNHEY and CDR2 SVGAGI come from the germline V gene. The CDR3 is 15 amino acids. V and J are TRBV6-5 and TRBJ2-4; 10 bases are a match to TRBD2. Sample: CD4+ or CD8+ T cells sorted from blood, taken in a trial of the OX40 agonist ivuxolimab. The receptor was derived from an adult with an advanced solid tumor such as melanoma, head and neck, liver or kidney cancer. The CDR3 region is CASSPLAGEGYIQYF. DNA of the CDR3: TGTGCCAGCAGTCCCCTAGCGGGAGAAGGATACATTCAGTACTTC.